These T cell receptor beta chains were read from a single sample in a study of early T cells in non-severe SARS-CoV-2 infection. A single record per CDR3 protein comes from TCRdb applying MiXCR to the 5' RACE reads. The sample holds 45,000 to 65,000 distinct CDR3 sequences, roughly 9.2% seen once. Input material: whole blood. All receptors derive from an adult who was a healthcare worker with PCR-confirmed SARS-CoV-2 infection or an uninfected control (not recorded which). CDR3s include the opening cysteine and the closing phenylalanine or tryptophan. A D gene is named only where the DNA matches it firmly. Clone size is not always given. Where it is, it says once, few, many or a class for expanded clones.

CDR3: CASSDGRNTDTQYF
DNA: TGTGCCAGCAGTGATGGGCGTAACACAGATACGCAGTATTTT
V: TRBV6-1
J: TRBJ2-3
size: many
D: -

CDR3: CSARDSGTSTDTQYF
DNA: TGCAGTGCTAGAGATAGTGGAACTAGCACAGATACGCAGTATTTT
V: TRBV20-1
J: TRBJ2-3
size: many
D: -

CDR3: CASSETSIPNTGELFF
DNA: TGTGCCAGCAGTGAAACCAGCATCCCGAACACCGGGGAGCTGTTTTTT
V: TRBV2
J: TRBJ2-2
size: many
D: -

CDR3: CSAREKGTYEQYF
DNA: TGCAGTGCTAGAGAGAAGGGGACCTACGAGCAGTACTTC
V: TRBV20-1
J: TRBJ2-7
size: many
D: -

CDR3: CAGHRTGGYGYTF
DNA: TGTGCCGGACACAGAACCGGGGGCTATGGCTACACCTTC
V: TRBV28
J: TRBJ1-2
size: few
D: -

CDR3: CASSPEGTGELFF
DNA: TGCGCCAGCAGCCCCGAGGGCACCGGGGAGCTGTTTTTT
V: TRBV5-1
J: TRBJ2-2
size: -
D: -

CDR3: CASSLWTSGGHSYNEQFF
DNA: TGTGCCAGCTCACTTTGGACTAGCGGGGGGCACTCCTACAATGAGCAGTTCTTC
V: TRBV18
J: TRBJ2-1
size: many
D: TRBD2

CDR3: CATSGIGNQPQHF
DNA: TGTGCCACCTCAGGGATTGGGAATCAGCCCCAGCATTTT
V: TRBV24-1
J: TRBJ1-5
size: many
D: -

CDR3: CASSPHYEQFF
DNA: TGTGCCAGCAGTCCCCATTATGAGCAGTTCTTC
V: TRBV12-3/TRBV12-4
J: TRBJ2-1
size: many
D: -

CDR3: CASSPPSITDTQYF
DNA: TGTGCCAGCTCACCACCGAGTATCACGGATACGCAGTATTTT
V: TRBV18
J: TRBJ2-3
size: -
D: -

CDR3: CASKLDRNYGYTF
DNA: TGTGCCAGCAAATTAGACAGAAACTATGGCTACACCTTC
V: TRBV6-5
J: TRBJ1-2
size: few
D: -

CDR3: CASLLTSGPTGELFF
DNA: TGTGCCAGCTTATTAACTAGCGGGCCCACCGGGGAGCTGTTTTTT
V: TRBV7-9
J: TRBJ2-2
size: few
D: TRBD2

CDR3: CASSQVSAGNTIYF
DNA: TGTGCCAGCAGCCAAGTGTCTGCTGGAAACACCATATATTTT
V: TRBV3-1
J: TRBJ1-3
size: many
D: -

CDR3: CASSLEISGAGGYTF
DNA: TGCGCCAGCAGCTTGGAGATTTCAGGGGCGGGTGGCTACACCTTC
V: TRBV5-1
J: TRBJ1-2
size: many
D: -

CDR3: CSVSPGGGDNQPQHF
DNA: TGCAGCGTGTCCCCCGGGGGGGGAGACAATCAGCCCCAGCATTTT
V: TRBV29-1
J: TRBJ1-5
size: many
D: -

CDR3: CATSRDRGTGANVLTF
DNA: TGTGCCACCAGCAGAGATCGCGGGACTGGGGCCAACGTCCTGACTTTC
V: TRBV15
J: TRBJ2-6
size: -
D: -

CDR3: CASSKGTSGSTDTQYF
DNA: TGTGCCAGCAGCAAAGGGACTAGCGGGAGCACAGATACGCAGTATTTT
V: TRBV21-1
J: TRBJ2-3
size: many
D: -

CDR3: CATSDYGESSYNEQFF
DNA: TGTGCCACCAGTGATTACGGGGAAAGCTCCTACAATGAGCAGTTCTTC
V: TRBV24-1
J: TRBJ2-1
size: many
D: -

CDR3: CASSSLRVNEQFF
DNA: TGTGCCAGCAGCTCCCTCAGGGTTAATGAGCAGTTCTTC
V: TRBV11-2
J: TRBJ2-1
size: -
D: -

CDR3: CASGLQLGTGHNSPLHF
DNA: TGTGCTAGTGGTCTTCAACTAGGGACAGGGCATAATTCACCCCTCCACTTT
V: TRBV12-5
J: TRBJ1-6
size: few
D: TRBD1

CDR3: CSAGTPNRPDTQYF
DNA: TGCAGTGCTGGGACTCCTAACCGGCCAGATACGCAGTATTTT
V: TRBV20-1
J: TRBJ2-3
size: -
D: -

CDR3: CASSLTGPATGELFF
DNA: TGTGCCAGCAGCTTAACAGGCCCAGCTACCGGGGAGCTGTTTTTT
V: TRBV7-3
J: TRBJ2-2
size: many
D: -

CDR3: CASSLTGITRNNEQFF
DNA: TGTGCCAGCTCACTAACCGGGATAACCAGGAACAATGAGCAGTTCTTC
V: TRBV18
J: TRBJ2-1
size: -
D: -

CDR3: CASRATSGKMNEQFF
DNA: TGTGCCAGCCGAGCGACTAGCGGGAAGATGAATGAGCAGTTCTTC
V: TRBV2
J: TRBJ2-1
size: many
D: TRBD2

CDR3: CASSIDLGSYNEQFF
DNA: TGTGCCAGTAGTATAGATCTCGGCTCCTACAATGAGCAGTTCTTC
V: TRBV19
J: TRBJ2-1
size: many
D: -

CDR3: CASRGSSQGYTF
DNA: TGTGCCAGCCGAGGGAGTTCGCAAGGCTACACCTTC
V: TRBV6-2/TRBV6-3
J: TRBJ1-2
size: many
D: -

CDR3: CSAPGTVNTEAFF
DNA: TGCAGCGCCCCCGGGACAGTGAACACTGAAGCTTTCTTT
V: TRBV20-1
J: TRBJ1-1
size: -
D: TRBD1

CDR3: CASSPDWSSENTIYF
DNA: TGTGCCAGCTCACCGGACTGGAGCTCTGAAAACACCATATATTTT
V: TRBV18
J: TRBJ1-3
size: many
D: -

CDR3: CASSYDRDVQYF
DNA: TGTGCCAGCAGTTACGACAGGGATGTTCAGTATTTT
V: TRBV6-5
J: TRBJ2-3
size: few
D: TRBD1